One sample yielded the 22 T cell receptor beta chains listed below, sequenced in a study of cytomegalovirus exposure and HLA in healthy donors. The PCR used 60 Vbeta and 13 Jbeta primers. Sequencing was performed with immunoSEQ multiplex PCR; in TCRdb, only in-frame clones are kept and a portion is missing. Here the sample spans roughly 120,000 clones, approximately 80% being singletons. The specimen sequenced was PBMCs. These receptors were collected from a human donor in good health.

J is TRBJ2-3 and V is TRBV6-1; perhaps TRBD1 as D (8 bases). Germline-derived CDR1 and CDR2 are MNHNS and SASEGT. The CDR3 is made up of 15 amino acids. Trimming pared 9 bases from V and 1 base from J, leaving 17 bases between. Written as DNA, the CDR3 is TGTGCCAGTTCGTGGGGGGGACAGGGCACAGATACGCAGTATTTT. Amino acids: CASSWGGQGTDTQYF.

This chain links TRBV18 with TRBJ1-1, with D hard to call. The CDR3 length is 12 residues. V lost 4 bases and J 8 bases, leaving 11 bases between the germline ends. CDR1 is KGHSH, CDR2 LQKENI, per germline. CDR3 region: CASSLNREEAFF. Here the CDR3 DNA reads TGTGCCAGCTCACTCAACCGGGAGGAAGCTTTCTTT.

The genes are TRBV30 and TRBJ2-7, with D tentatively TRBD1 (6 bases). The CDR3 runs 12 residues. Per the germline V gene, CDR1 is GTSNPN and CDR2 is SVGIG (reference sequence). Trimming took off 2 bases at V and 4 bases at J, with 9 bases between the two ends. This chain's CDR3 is CAWSTGKYEQYF. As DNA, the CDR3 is TGTGCCTGGAGTACAGGGAAATACGAGCAGTACTTC.

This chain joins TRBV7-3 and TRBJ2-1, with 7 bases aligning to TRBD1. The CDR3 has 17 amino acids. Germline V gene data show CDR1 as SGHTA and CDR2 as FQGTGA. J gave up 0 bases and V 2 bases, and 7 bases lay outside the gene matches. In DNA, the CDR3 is TGTGCCAGCAGCTTAGGGGGACAGACTCCCTCCTACAATGAGCAGTTCTTC. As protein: CASSLGGQTPSYNEQFF.

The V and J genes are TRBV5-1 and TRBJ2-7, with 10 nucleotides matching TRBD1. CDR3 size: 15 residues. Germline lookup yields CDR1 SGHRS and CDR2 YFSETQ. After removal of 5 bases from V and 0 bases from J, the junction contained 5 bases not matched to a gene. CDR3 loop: CASSTGQGSSYEQYF. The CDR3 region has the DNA TGCGCCAGCAGTACGGGACAGGGGAGCTCCTACGAGCAGTACTTC.

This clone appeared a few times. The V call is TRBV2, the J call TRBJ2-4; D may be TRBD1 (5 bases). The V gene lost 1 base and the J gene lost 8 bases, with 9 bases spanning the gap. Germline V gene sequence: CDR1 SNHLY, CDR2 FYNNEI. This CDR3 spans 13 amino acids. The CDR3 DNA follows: TGTGCCAGCAGTGAAGAAGGGGTGGACATTCAGTACTTC. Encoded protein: CASSEEGVDIQYF. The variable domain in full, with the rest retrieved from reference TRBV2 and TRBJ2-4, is EPEVTQTPSHQVTQMGQEVILRCVPISNHLYFYWYRQILGQKVEFLVSFYNNEISEKSEIFDDQFSVERPDGSNFTLKIRSTKLEDSAMYFCASSEEGVDIQYFGAGTRLSVL.

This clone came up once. CDR3 sequence: CASSLGLAGSYEQYF. For the CDR3, the DNA is TGTGCCAGCAGCCTTGGACTAGCGGGCTCCTACGAGCAGTACTTC. V usage is TRBV7-8 and J usage is TRBJ2-7, with 11 nucleotides matching TRBD2. The CDR3 covers 15 residues. CDR1 is SGHVS and CDR2 is FQNEAQ in the germline V gene. V lost 5 bases, J lost 0 bases, and 3 bases stayed unmatched. Variable domain in full (rest from reference TRBV7-8 and TRBJ2-7): GAGVSQSPRYKVAKRGQDVALRCDPISGHVSLFWYQQALGQGPEFLTYFQNEAQLDKSGLPSDRFFAERPEGSVSTLKIQRTQQEDSAVYLCASSLGLAGSYEQYFGPGTRLTVT.

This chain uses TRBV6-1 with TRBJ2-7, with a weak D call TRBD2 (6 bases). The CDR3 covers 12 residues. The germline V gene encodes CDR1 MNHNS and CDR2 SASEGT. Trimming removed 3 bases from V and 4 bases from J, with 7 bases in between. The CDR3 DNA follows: TGTGCCAGCAGTGATGGGGGGTACGAGCAGTACTTC. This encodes CASSDGGYEQYF.

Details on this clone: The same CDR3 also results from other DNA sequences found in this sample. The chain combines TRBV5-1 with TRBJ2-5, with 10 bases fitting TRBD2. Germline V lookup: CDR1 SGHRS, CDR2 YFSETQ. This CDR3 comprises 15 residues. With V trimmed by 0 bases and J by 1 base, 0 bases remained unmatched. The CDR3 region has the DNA TGCGCCAGCAGCTTGGGGACTAGCGGCCAAGAGACCCAGTACTTC. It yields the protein CASSLGTSGQETQYF.

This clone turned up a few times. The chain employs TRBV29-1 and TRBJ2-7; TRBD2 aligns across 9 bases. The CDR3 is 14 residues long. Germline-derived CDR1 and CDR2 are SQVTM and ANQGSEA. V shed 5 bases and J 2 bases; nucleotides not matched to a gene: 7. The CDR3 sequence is CSVTLAGRPYEQYF. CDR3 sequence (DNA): TGCAGCGTTACGCTAGCGGGACGGCCCTACGAGCAGTACTTC.

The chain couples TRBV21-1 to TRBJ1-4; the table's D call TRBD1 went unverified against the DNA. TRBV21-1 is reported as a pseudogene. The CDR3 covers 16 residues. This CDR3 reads CASSKELPGDHEKLFF. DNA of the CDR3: TGTGCCAGCAGCAAAGAGCTCCCAGGGGACCATGAAAAACTGTTTTTT.

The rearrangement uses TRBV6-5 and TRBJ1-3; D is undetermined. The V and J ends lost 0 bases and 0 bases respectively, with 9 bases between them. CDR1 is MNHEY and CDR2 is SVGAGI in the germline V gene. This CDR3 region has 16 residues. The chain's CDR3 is CASSYSIPSSGNTIYF. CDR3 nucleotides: TGTGCCAGCAGTTACTCGATCCCGAGCTCTGGAAACACCATATATTTT.

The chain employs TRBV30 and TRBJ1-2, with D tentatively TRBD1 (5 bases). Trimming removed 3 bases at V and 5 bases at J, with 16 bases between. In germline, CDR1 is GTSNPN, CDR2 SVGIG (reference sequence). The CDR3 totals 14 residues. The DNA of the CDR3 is TGTGCCTGGAGAAGTCGGGGACTGACATATGGCTACACCTTC. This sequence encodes CAWRSRGLTYGYTF.

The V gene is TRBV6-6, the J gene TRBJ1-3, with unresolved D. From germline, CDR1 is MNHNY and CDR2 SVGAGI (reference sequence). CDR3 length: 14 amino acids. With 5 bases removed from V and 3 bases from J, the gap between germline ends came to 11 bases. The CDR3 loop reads CASSPELVGNTIYF. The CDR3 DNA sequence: TGTGCCAGCAGTCCCGAACTTGTTGGAAACACCATATATTTT.

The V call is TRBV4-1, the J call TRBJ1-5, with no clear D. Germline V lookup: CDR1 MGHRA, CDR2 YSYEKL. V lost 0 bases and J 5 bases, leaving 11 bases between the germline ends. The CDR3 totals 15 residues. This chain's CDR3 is CASSQDVGRDQPQHF. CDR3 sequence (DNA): TGCGCCAGCAGCCAAGATGTCGGGAGAGATCAGCCCCAGCATTTT.

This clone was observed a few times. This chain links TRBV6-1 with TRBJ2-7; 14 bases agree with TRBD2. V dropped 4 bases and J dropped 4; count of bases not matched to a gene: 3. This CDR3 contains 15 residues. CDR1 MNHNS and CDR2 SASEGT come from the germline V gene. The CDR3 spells CASSAGTSGSYEQYF. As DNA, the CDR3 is TGTGCCAGCAGTGCCGGGACTAGCGGGAGTTACGAGCAGTACTTC.

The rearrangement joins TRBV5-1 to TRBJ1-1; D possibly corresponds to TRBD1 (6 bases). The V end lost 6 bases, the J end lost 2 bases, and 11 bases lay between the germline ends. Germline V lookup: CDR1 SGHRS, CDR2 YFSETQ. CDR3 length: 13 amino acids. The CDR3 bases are TGCGCCAGCACCAAACAGGGAAACACTGAAGCTTTCTTT. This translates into CASTKQGNTEAFF.

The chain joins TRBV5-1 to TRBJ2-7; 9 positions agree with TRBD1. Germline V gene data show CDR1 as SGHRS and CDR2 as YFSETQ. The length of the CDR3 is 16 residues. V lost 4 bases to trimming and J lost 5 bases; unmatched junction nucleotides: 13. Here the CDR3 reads CASSLGTGTGSNEQYF. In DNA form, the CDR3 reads TGCGCCAGCAGCCTCGGAACCGGGACAGGGTCTAACGAGCAGTACTTC.

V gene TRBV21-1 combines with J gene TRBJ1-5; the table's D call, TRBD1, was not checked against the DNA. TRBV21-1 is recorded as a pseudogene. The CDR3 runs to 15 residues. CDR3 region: CASSKAGTDHQPQHF. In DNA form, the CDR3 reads TGTGCCAGCAGCAAAGCAGGGACAGATCATCAGCCCCAGCATTTT.

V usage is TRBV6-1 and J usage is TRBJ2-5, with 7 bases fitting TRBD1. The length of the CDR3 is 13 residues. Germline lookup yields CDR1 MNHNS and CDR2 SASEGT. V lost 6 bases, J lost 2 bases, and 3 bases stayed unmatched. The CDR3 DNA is TGTGCCAGCAGAGGGGACAGTCAAGAGACCCAGTACTTC. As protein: CASRGDSQETQYF.

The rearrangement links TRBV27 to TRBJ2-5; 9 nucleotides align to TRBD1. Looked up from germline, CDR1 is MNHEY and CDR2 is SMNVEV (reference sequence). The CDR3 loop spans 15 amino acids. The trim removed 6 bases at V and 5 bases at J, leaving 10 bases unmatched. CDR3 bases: TGTGCCAGCAGCCTAACAGGGGGCTGGGTGGAGACCCAGTACTTC. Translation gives CASSLTGGWVETQYF.

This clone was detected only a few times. The CDR3 region is CASRSAYRTGGNSPLHF. The CDR3 DNA reads as TGTGCCAGCAGGTCAGCTTACCGGACAGGGGGCAATTCACCCCTCCACTTT. The chain combines TRBV27 with TRBJ1-6; 11 bases match TRBD1. Germline values: CDR1 MNHEY, CDR2 SMNVEV (reference sequence). Trimming at V came to 6 bases and at J to 7 bases, leaving 11 bases not matched to a gene. The CDR3 runs to 17 residues.